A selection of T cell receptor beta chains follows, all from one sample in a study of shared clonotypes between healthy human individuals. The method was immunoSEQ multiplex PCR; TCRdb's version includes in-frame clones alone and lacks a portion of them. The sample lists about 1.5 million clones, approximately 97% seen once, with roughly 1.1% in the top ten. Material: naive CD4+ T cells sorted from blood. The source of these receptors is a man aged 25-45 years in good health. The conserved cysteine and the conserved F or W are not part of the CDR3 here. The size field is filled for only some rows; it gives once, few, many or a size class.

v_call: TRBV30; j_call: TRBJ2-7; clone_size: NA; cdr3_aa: AWSARDRGLLYSYEQY
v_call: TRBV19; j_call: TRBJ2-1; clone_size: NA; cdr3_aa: ASSIGKSGPFRYNEQF
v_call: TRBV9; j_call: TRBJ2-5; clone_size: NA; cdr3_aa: ASSAGSGLAEETQY
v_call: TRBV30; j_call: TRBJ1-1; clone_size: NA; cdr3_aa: AWSVGGEAF
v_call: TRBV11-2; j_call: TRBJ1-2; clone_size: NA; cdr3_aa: ASSLVTYGYT
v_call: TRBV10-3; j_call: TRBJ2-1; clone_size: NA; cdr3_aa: AISDSGRANEQF
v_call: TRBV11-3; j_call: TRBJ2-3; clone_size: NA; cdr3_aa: ASSGTTGTSGNTDTQY
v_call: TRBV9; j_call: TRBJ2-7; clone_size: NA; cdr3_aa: ASSVAPEGQGNGGQY
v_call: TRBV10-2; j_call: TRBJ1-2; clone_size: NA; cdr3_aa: ASSPTLPPPPEGGYT
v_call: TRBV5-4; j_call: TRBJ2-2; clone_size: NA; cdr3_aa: ASSLGGLGTGELF
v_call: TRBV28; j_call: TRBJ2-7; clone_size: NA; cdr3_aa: ASIGGGLPHEQY
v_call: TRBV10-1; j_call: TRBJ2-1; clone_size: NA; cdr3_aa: ASSEWRGGGSYNEQF
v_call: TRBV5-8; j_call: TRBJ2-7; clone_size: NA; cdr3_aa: ASSPRTSYEQY
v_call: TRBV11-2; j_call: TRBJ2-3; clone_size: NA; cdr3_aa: ASSPLAAGGTDTQY
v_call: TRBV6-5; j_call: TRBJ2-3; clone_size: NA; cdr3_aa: ASSYSSWGEDTQY
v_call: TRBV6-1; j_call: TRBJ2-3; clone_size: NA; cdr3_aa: ASSVRGGSDTQY
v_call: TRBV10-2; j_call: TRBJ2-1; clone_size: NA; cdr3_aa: AIRDSYNEQF
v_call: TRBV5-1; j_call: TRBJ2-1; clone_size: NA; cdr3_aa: ASSLGASSYNEQF
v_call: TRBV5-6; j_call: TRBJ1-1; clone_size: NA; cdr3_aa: ASSLERVEAF
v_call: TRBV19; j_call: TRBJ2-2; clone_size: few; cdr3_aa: ASKVGVETGELF
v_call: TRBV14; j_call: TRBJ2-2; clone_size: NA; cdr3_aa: ASRKTGTVAGTGELF
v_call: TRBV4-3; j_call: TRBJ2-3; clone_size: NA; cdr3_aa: ASSQDIAGSTDTQY
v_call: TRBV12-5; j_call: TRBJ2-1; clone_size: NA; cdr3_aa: ASAHPSTRTRLDEQF
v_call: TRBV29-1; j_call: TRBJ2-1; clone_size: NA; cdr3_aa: SVLQGAFGEQF
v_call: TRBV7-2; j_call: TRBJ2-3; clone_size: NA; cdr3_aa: ASTPGSGSGTQY
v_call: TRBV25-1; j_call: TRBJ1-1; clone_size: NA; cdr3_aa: ASSDPVQGNTEAF
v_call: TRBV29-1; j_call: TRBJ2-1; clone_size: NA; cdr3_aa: SVGVWSSYNEQF
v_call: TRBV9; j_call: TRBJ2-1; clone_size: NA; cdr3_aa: ASSVALKRTDNEQF
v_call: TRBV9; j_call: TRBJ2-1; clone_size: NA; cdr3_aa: ASSVVQGGNEQF
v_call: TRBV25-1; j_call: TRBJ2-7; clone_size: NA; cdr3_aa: ASISTSSYEQY
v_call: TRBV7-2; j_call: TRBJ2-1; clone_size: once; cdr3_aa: ASSLTSGRRAYNEQF
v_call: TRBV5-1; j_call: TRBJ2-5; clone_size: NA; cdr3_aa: ASSLQGTQETQY
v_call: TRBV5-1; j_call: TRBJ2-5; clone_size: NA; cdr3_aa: ASSQDTGPPPQY
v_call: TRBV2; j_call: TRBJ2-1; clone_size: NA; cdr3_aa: ASTDDGSEQF
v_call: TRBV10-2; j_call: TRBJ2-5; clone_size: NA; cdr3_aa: ASRAGQETQY
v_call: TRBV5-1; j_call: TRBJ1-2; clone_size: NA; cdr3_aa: ASSMDRGDYGYT
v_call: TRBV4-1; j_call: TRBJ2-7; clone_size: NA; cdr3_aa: ASSQGQGPSYEQY
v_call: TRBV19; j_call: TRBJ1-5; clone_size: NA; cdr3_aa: ASTREGTRFSNQPQH
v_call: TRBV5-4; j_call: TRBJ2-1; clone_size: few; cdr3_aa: ASTQQGNYNEQF
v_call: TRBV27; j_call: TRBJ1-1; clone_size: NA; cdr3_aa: ASSFYQGTEAF
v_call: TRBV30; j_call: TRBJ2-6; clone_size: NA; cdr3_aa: AWSADSSGANVLT
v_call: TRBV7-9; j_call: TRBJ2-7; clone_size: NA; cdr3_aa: ASSLGWGQIYEQY
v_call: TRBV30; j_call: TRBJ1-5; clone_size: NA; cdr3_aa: AWSHGTVNQPQH
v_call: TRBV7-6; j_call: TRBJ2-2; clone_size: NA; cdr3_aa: ASSLEQASGTGELF
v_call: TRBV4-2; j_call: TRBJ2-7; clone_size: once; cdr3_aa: ASSQESARGLLLYEQY
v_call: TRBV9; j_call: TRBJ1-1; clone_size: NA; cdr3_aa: ASSVVRGKNTEAF
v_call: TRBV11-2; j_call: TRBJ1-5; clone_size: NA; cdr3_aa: ASSPSRSNQPQH
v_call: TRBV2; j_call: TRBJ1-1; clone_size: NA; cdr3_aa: ASSPLSWNTEAF
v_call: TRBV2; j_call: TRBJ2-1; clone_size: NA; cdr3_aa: ASGTSGSYNEQF